This T cell receptor (beta chain) was found in a study of OX40 agonist ivuxolimab in advanced cancers. On the study more broadly: Participants, 65% to 85% male, averaged approximately 65 years of age, ranging from about 23 to 90.

Regarding the study as a whole: CD4+ T cells averaged fewer expanded clones than CD8+ T cells. Researchers did not establish what antigens the expanded peripheral T cells target.

The CDR3 totals 15 residues. Per the germline V gene, CDR1 is MNHEY and CDR2 is SVGAGI. V dropped 5 bases and J dropped 4; count of bases not matched to a gene: 7. Profiling relied on immunoSEQ multiplex PCR, and the TCRdb table lists in-frame clones only, not all of them. The sample records 55,000 to 95,000 clones, 85% to 90% being singletons. Remarks on this clone: Its antigen is still unknown.

This material consisted of CD4+ or CD8+ T cells sorted from blood, taken in a trial of the OX40 agonist ivuxolimab. The chain joins TRBV6-5 to TRBJ2-3; 9 positions agree with TRBD1. This receptor was obtained from an adult with an advanced solid tumor such as melanoma, head and neck, liver or kidney cancer. CDR3 coding DNA: TGTGCCAGCAGTCCCGGACAGGGGAGGTCAGATACGCAGTATTTT. Protein sequence: CASSPGQGRSDTQYF.